This passage covers 2 T cell receptor beta chains from one sample sequenced in a study of blood T cell repertoires in COVID-19. Assay: immunoSEQ multiplex PCR; the TCRdb copy retains only in-frame clones and omits some. The table has around 320,000 clones, approximately 85% seen once. The sample comprised peripheral blood. The receptors derive from a human donor in a cohort sampled during active COVID-19.

This chain connects TRBV5-1 to TRBJ2-7, with 8 nucleotides matching TRBD2. The CDR3 is made up of 17 amino acids. Trimming cost V 1 base and J 2 bases; bases outside gene matches: 11. Germline V lookup: CDR1 SGHRS, CDR2 YFSETQ. CDR3 bases: TGCGCCAGCAGCTTGTATTACCAGGCGGGAGGACCCTACGAGCAGTACTTC. Its translation is CASSLYYQAGGPYEQYF.

This clone was observed once. This chain links TRBV5-1 with TRBJ1-2; 8 bases agree with TRBD1. Germline values: CDR1 SGHRS, CDR2 YFSETQ. The CDR3 loop spans 17 amino acids. J was trimmed by 2 bases and V by 1 base; bases with no gene match: 10. CDR3: CASSLLPGQDMNYGYTF. CDR3 in DNA: TGCGCCAGCAGCTTGCTTCCGGGACAGGATATGAACTATGGCTACACCTTC.